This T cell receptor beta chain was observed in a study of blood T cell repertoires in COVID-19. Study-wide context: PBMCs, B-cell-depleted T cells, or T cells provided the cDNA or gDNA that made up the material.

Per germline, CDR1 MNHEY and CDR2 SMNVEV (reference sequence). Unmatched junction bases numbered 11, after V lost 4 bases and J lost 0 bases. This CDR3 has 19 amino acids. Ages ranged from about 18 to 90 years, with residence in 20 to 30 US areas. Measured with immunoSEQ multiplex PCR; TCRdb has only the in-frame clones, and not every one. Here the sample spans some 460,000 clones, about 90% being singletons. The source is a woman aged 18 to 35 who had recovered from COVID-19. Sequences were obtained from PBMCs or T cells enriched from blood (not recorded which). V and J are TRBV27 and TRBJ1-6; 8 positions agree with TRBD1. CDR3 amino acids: CASSWTGIQGASYNSPLHF. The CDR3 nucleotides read TGTGCCAGCAGTTGGACCGGTATCCAGGGGGCCTCCTATAATTCACCCCTCCACTTT.